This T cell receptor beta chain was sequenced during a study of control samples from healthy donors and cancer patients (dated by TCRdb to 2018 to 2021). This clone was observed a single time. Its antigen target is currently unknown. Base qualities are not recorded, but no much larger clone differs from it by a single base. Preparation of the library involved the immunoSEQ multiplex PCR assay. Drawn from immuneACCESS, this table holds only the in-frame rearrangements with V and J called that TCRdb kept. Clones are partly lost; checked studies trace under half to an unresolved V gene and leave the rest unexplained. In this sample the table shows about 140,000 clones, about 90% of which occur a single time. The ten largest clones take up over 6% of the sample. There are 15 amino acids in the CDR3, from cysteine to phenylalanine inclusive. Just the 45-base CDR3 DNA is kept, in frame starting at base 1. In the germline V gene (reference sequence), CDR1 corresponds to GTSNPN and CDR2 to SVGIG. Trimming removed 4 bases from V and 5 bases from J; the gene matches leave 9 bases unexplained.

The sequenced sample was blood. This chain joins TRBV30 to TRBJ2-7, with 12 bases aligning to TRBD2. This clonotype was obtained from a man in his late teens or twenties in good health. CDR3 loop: CAWNPGLAGGHEQYF. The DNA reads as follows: TGTGCCTGGAACCCCGGGCTAGCGGGGGGGCACGAGCAGTACTTC.